The T cell receptor (beta chain) under discussion was sequenced for a study of graft-versus-host responses after intestinal transplantation. Turning to the study itself: Multivisceral, liver-intestinal, or isolated intestinal transplants were given to recipients. Anti-thymocyte globulin served as induction for all recipients, who then took tacrolimus and steroids for about 3 years.

The method was immunoSEQ multiplex PCR; TCRdb's version includes in-frame clones alone and lacks a portion of them. The sample contains under 100,000 clones, 94% of which appear only once. Notes on this clone: Its specificity is unknown.

V was pared by 5 bases and J by 0 bases, with 14 bases between. This CDR3 is 16 amino acids long. CDR1 and CDR2 (germline): SGHTA, FQGNSA. The sequence was collected from a human donor who was the organ donor for an intestinal transplant. This chain connects TRBV7-2 to TRBJ1-5, with TRBD1 as a possible D gene (6 bases). Material: unstimulated CD4+ T cells sorted from spleen or lymph node cells, obtained before transplant. The CDR3: CASSLVGTNSNQPQHF. CDR3 nucleotides: TGTGCCAGCAGCCTCGTGGGGACAAATAGCAATCAGCCCCAGCATTTT.